A selection of T cell receptor beta chains follows, all from one sample in a study of response to subunit inactivated influenza vaccine. TCRdb reprocessed the RT-PCR reads with MiXCR, giving one entry per CDR3 protein. The table lists around 790,000 distinct CDR3 sequences, 21% of them singletons. Sample: PBMCs from blood, taken around 5 days after vaccination. These TCRs come from a man aged 50-59 years who received an inactivated influenza vaccine. Both conserved end residues are part of each CDR3. The D gene is left open where the match is weak. Clone size appears in some rows only: once, few, many, or a class for an expanded clone.

J gene	V gene	D gene	clone size	CDR3 DNA	CDR3 protein
TRBJ2-3	TRBV11-1	.	.	TGTGCCAGCAGCTCGCCGGAAAAGGAGGGGACAGTTTTCAATACGCAGTATTTT	CASSSPEKEGTVFNTQYF
TRBJ2-5	TRBV25-1	TRBD1	few	TGTGCCAGCAGTCCAAACACCAGGGGGCCCCAAGAGACCCAGTACTTC	CASSPNTRGPQETQYF
TRBJ2-3	TRBV5-1	TRBD2	.	TGCGCCAGCAGGCCCGGGACTAGCGGCGACACAGATACGCAGTATTTT	CASRPGTSGDTDTQYF
TRBJ1-6	TRBV28	TRBD1	few	TGTGCCAGCAGTTTCGGGGACAGTGGGAATTCACCCCTCCACTTT	CASSFGDSGNSPLHF
TRBJ2-5	TRBV7-9	TRBD1	few	TGTGCCAGCAGCTTACAAACCGGGACAGCTAAAGAGACCCAGTACTTC	CASSLQTGTAKETQYF
TRBJ1-5	TRBV19	.	.	TGTGCCAGCAACCCCCGGGGCAGGGGAAATAGCAATCAGCCCCAGCATTTT	CASNPRGRGNSNQPQHF
TRBJ1-5	TRBV3-1	.	.	TGTGGCAGCAGCCAAGTTGGACAGCCCCAGCATTTT	CGSSQVGQPQHF
TRBJ1-4	TRBV5-1	TRBD1	few	TGCGCCAGCAGCTTGGTGGGGACAGGGAATGAAAAACTGTTTTTT	CASSLVGTGNEKLFF
TRBJ1-3	TRBV7-2	.	.	TGTGCCAGCAGCTCGGACAGCTGGAACACCATATATTTT	CASSSDSWNTIYF
TRBJ1-1	TRBV6-1	.	.	TGTGCCAGCAGTGAAGGACACGGCCTCACTGAAGCTTTCTTT	CASSEGHGLTEAFF
TRBJ2-1	TRBV20-1	.	few	TGCAGTGCTAGAGATCTAGCCGGCTATGAGCAGTTCTTC	CSARDLAGYEQFF
TRBJ2-3	TRBV5-1	TRBD1	few	TGCGCCAGCAGCCCGGACAGGGATGTAGATACGCAGTATTTT	CASSPDRDVDTQYF
TRBJ2-3	TRBV28	TRBD2	few	TGTGCCAGCATACTAGCGGGAGGGCATACGCAGTATTTT	CASILAGGHTQYF
TRBJ1-2	TRBV27	TRBD1	many	TGTGCCAGCAGTTTCCTCACCGGGACAGGGGGTTCCTATGGCTACACCTTC	CASSFLTGTGGSYGYTF
TRBJ2-1	TRBV7-3	TRBD2	many	TGTGCCAGCAGCTTATCCCTAGCGGGACGTGAGCAGTTCTTC	CASSLSLAGREQFF
TRBJ2-3	TRBV7-8	TRBD2	few	TGTGCCAGCAGCTTAGATTTCGGCGGGGGGGCCGTAGATACGCAGTATTTT	CASSLDFGGGAVDTQYF
TRBJ2-7	TRBV19	.	few	TGTGCCAGTAGTTCAGTCAGTAACTACGAGCAGTACTTC	CASSSVSNYEQYF
TRBJ2-7	TRBV5-1	.	few	TGCGCCAGCAGCTTGGTGCTAGGTTCCAGCTCCTACGAGCAGTACTTC	CASSLVLGSSSYEQYF
TRBJ2-5	TRBV30	.	.	TGTGCCTGGAGTCTCTGGGATCTCAAAGAGACCCAGTACTTC	CAWSLWDLKETQYF
TRBJ1-2	TRBV6-6	.	.	TGTGCCAGCAGCCAGGTTGGCGCCTATGGCTACACCTTC	CASSQVGAYGYTF
TRBJ2-6	TRBV20-1	TRBD1	.	TGCAGTGCTGCAAGGGACAGCAGCTCTGGGGCCAACGTCCTGACTTTC	CSAARDSSSGANVLTF
TRBJ2-7	TRBV12-3/TRBV12-4	TRBD1	.	TGTGCCAGCAGTAACCCCGGGACAGGGATCTACGAGCAGTACTTC	CASSNPGTGIYEQYF